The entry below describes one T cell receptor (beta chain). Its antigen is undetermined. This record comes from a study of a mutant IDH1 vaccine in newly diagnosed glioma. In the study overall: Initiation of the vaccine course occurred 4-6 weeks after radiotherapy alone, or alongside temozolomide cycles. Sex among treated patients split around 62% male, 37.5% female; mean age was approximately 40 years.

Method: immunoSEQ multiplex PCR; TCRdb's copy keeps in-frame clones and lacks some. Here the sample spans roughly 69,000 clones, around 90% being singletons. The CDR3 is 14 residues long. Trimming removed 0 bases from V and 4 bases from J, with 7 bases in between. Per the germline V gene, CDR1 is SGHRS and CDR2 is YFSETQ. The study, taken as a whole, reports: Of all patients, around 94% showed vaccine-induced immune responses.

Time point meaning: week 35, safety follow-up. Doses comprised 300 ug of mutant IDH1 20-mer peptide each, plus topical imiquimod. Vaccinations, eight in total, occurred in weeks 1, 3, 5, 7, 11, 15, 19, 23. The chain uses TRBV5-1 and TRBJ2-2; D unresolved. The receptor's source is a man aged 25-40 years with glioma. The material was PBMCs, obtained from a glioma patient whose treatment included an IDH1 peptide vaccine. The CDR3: CASSLGSSTGELFF. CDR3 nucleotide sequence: TGCGCCAGCAGCTTGGGCAGCAGCACCGGGGAGCTGTTTTTT.